This entry lists 9 T cell receptor beta chains sequenced from one sample in a study of T cell repertoires in aging, cancer and after chemotherapy. Rearranged V-D-J TRB sequences were amplified with a mixed TRB-A/B primer pool. TCRdb analysed the multiplex PCR reads with MiXCR anew, one entry per CDR3 protein. The sample has some 9,000 distinct CDR3 sequences, around a quarter seen once. The template was genomic DNA from peripheral blood, not RNA. The sequencing sample was made of blood. Receptor source: a human donor with a blood cancer.

By its share, this clonotype is medium-sized. J is TRBJ2-6 and V is TRBV7-2; TRBD1 is a possible D gene (6 bases). Germline V gene lookup returns CDR1 SGHTA and CDR2 FQGNSA. Trimming cost V 6 bases and J 2 bases, with 8 bases left between them. This CDR3 spans 14 amino acids. CDR3 sequence (DNA): TGTGCCAGCAGGTCAGGGGCTGGGGCCAACGTCCTGACTTTC. Its translation: CASRSGAGANVLTF.

CDR3 coding DNA: TGCAGTGCTAGAGCCAACCCGGGCTACGAGCAGTACTTC. It translates to CSARANPGYEQYF. This chain connects TRBV20-1 to TRBJ2-7, with D hard to call. The CDR3 totals 13 residues. The germline V and J ends were trimmed by 1 base and 3 bases, with 10 bases remaining between them. From germline, CDR1 is DFQATT and CDR2 SNEGSKA (reference sequence).

The rearrangement links TRBV19 to TRBJ2-1; 9 bases are a match to TRBD2. The trim removed 9 bases at V and 8 bases at J, leaving 11 bases unmatched. The CDR3 has 14 residues. CDR1 is LNHDA, CDR2 SQIVND, per germline (reference sequence). CDR3 region: CASRVIAGEYEQFF. CDR3 nucleotide sequence: TGTGCCAGCAGAGTAATAGCGGGGGAGTATGAGCAGTTCTTC.

Judged by abundance, this clonotype is medium-sized. J is TRBJ2-7 and V is TRBV6-6; 10 bases agree with TRBD2. CDR1 is MNHNY and CDR2 is SVGAGI in the germline V gene (reference sequence). The junction had 10 bases not matched to a gene; V was cut back by 2 bases and J by 6 bases. This CDR3 is built from 16 residues. CDR3 sequence: CASSYVASGGVTEQYF. In DNA form, the CDR3 reads TGTGCCAGCAGTTACGTGGCTAGCGGGGGAGTTACCGAGCAGTACTTC.

This clonotype turned up a few times. This rearrangement joins TRBV20-1 to TRBJ2-1; a possible D gene is TRBD2 (6 bases). The CDR3 covers 16 residues. V was clipped by 0 bases and J by 4 bases, with 16 bases between them. Germline V lookup: CDR1 DFQATT, CDR2 SNEGSKA (reference sequence). For the CDR3, the DNA is TGCAGTGCTAGAGATCGAGGTAGCGGTTTTTACAATGAGCAGTTCTTC. It yields the protein CSARDRGSGFYNEQFF.

This clonotype is labeled medium-sized. V gene TRBV29-1 combines with J gene TRBJ1-2; D gene ambiguous. V shed 4 bases and J shed 4 bases, with 7 bases lying between them. There are 11 residues in the CDR3. Per germline, CDR1 SQVTM and CDR2 ANQGSEA. The CDR3 reads CSVAVSYGYTF. CDR3 nucleotides: TGCAGCGTTGCCGTTTCCTATGGCTACACCTTC.

This sequence joins TRBV20-1 and TRBJ1-6; D is unclear. With 0 bases removed from V and 7 bases from J, the gap between germline ends came to 7 bases. Germline V gene data show CDR1 as DFQATT and CDR2 as SNEGSKA (reference sequence). CDR3 length equals 13 residues. CDR3 region: CSARDTVNSPLHF. The CDR3 region has the DNA TGCAGTGCTAGAGATACTGTCAATTCACCCCTCCACTTT.

This clonotype is labeled as medium-sized. This sequence joins TRBV6-5 and TRBJ2-7; D tentatively fits TRBD1 or TRBD2 (5 bases each). CDR1 and CDR2 (germline): MNHEY, SVGAGI. With 5 bases removed from V and 0 bases from J, the gap between germline ends came to 11 bases. CDR3 length: 14 amino acids. CDR3 loop: CASSRDVSSYEQYF. The DNA of the CDR3 is TGTGCCAGCAGTCGGGACGTGAGCTCCTACGAGCAGTACTTC.

This clonotype was picked up a small number of times. The CDR3 loop is CAISDYRGLNTEAFF. CDR3 sequence (DNA): TGTGCCATCAGTGATTATAGGGGACTGAACACTGAAGCTTTCTTT. This chain connects TRBV10-3 to TRBJ1-1; weak D call: TRBD1 (5 bases). The germline V and J ends were trimmed by 3 bases and 0 bases, with 11 bases remaining between them. This CDR3 comprises 15 residues. Per germline, CDR1 ENHRY and CDR2 SYGVKD.